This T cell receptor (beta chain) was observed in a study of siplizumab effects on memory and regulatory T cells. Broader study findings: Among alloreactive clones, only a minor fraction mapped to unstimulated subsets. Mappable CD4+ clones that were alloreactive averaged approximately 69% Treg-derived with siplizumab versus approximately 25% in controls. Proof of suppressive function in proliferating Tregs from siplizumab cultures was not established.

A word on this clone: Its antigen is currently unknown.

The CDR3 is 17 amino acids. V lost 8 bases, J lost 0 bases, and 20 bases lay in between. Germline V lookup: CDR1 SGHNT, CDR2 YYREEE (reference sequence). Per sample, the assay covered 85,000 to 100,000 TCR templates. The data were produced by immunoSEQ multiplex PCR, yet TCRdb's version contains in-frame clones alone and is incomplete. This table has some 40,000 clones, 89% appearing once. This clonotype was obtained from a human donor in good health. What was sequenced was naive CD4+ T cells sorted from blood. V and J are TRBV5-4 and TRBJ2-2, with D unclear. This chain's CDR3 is CARKPGSPNANTGELFF. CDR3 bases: TGTGCCAGGAAACCAGGCTCGCCAAATGCGAACACCGGGGAGCTGTTTTTT.